A single T cell receptor beta chain is shown here with its context. Its target is not known. TCRdb used MiXCR to reprocess the reads, holding one entry per CDR3 protein. The sample contains 550,000 to 850,000 distinct CDR3 sequences, around 30% of which appear only once. This entry belongs to a study of T cell repertoires in cytomegalovirus infection. Study summary: The authors relied on CMV epitopes, both recently identified HLA-C-restricted and well-studied HLA-B-restricted. CMV infection and matching HLA type were both indicated by public TCR beta signatures. Study outcomes and limitations: Dominant in the ex vivo response were TCR beta clonotypes restricted by HLA-C and specific for CMV. Carriers of CMV plus the relevant HLA were identified by cumulative public TCR beta family frequency.

This TCR derives from a human donor in good health (CMV status not recorded). Some clones in this sample may be carry-over from other donors' samples. The material sequenced was cultured PBMCs, taken from culture after CMV antigen stimulation.

CDR3 in amino acids: CASSPLSGRTYNEQFF. The DNA for the CDR3 is TGTGCCAGCAGCCCCCTCAGCGGGAGGACGTACAATGAGCAGTTCTTC. The rearrangement joins TRBV11-2 to TRBJ2-1; 9 nucleotides align to TRBD2. V gave up 5 bases and J gave up 4 bases; unmatched junction bases: 9. This CDR3 spans 16 amino acids. CDR1 is SGHAT and CDR2 is FQNNGV in the germline V gene.